One sample yielded the 3 T cell receptor beta chains listed below, sequenced in a study of PD-1 and CTLA-4 blockade in melanoma (dated by TCRdb to about 2021). Receptor amplification or capture employed the immunoSEQ multiplex PCR assay. The immuneACCESS repertoire file appears here via TCRdb, limited to in-frame rearrangements. These files lack a portion of the clones; in checked studies, under half of the deficit traces to unresolved V genes, and the cause of the others is not known. In this sample the table shows some 33,000 clones, roughly nine tenths of which occur a single time. 5% to 8% of the sample is taken by the ten largest. The sample in question was CD8+ T cells from peripheral blood, obtained from a patient given anti-PD-1 treatment. The receptors were sampled from a human donor with melanoma.

This clone was found a few times. The chain is built from TRBV5-6 and TRBJ1-1, with no clear D. The V and J ends lost 0 bases and 0 bases respectively, with 12 bases between them. Per the germline V gene, CDR1 is SGHDT and CDR2 is YYEEEE. The CDR3 covers 16 residues. CDR3 amino acids: CASSLVESSMNTEAFF. Written as DNA, the CDR3 is TGTGCCAGCAGCTTGGTGGAGTCCTCGATGAACACTGAAGCTTTCTTT.

The chain couples TRBV6-4 to TRBJ2-1; maybe TRBD2 (7 bases). Between the trimmed V and J ends, which lost 2 bases and 0 bases, there was a span of 11 bases. Germline V gene data show CDR1 as MRHNA and CDR2 as SNTAGT. The length of the CDR3 is 16 residues. CDR3 protein: CASSDGGASSYNEQFF. The CDR3 nucleotides are TGTGCCAGCAGTGACGGGGGGGCTAGCTCCTACAATGAGCAGTTCTTC.

The rearrangement joins TRBV16 to TRBJ1-1, with 7 nucleotides matching TRBD1. Unmatched junction bases numbered 10, after V lost 1 base and J lost 8 bases. CDR1 is KGHSY, CDR2 FQNENV, per germline. This CDR3 has 15 residues. The CDR3 DNA is TGTGCCAGCAGCCAATACGGGACAGCTCTGGCCGAAGCTTTCTTT. Amino acids: CASSQYGTALAEAFF.